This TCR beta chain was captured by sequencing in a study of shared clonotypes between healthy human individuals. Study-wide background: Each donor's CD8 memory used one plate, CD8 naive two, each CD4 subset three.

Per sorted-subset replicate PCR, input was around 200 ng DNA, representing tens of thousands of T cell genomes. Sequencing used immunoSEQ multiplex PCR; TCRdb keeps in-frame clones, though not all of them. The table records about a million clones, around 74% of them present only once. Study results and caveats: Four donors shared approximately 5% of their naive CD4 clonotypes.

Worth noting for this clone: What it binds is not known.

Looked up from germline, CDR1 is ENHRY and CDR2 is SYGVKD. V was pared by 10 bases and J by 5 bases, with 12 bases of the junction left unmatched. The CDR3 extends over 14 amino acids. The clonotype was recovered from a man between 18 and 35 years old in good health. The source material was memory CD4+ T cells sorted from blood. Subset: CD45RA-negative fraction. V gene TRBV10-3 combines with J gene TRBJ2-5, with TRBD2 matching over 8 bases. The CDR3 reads CATGRVGGVETQYF. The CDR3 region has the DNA TGTGCCACCGGGAGGGTTGGAGGGGTTGAGACCCAGTACTTC.